These 26 T cell receptor beta chains were all obtained from the same sample, sequenced in a study of T-cell reconstitution after alpha-beta-depleted transplantation in children. A TCRbeta library incorporating unique molecular identifiers was prepared. A single record per CDR3 protein comes from TCRdb applying MiXCR to the PCR reads. This repertoire shows about 290,000 distinct CDR3 sequences, around 10% found once; its top ten account for approximately 7%. This specimen was PBMCs, taken before TCRalphabeta/CD19-depleted stem cell transplant. The receptors stem from a boy in the first two years of life with acute myeloid leukemia, due to receive a stem cell transplant.

This clonotype came up many times. This chain connects TRBV7-3 to TRBJ2-7; TRBD1 or TRBD2 may be the D gene (5 bases each). There are 15 residues in the CDR3. V lost 0 bases to trimming and J lost 1 base, with 10 bases between them. CDR1 is SGHTA, CDR2 FQGTGA, per germline. CDR3 bases: TGTGCCAGCAGCTTAACAGGGACCCGGTCCTACGAGCAGTACTTC. This encodes CASSLTGTRSYEQYF.

This chain joins TRBV19 and TRBJ2-4, with D possibly matching TRBD2 (5 bases). Germline CDR1 reads LNHDA; CDR2 reads SQIVND (reference sequence). The CDR3 is 13 amino acids. V was clipped by 10 bases and J by 0 bases, with 10 bases between them. CDR3: CATRELAKNIQYF. The CDR3, as DNA: TGTGCCACTAGGGAGCTAGCCAAAAACATTCAGTACTTC.

As for this clonotype: This may be a read error, as it is one base from a much larger clone. The chain links TRBV20-1 to TRBJ2-1, with D possibly being TRBD1 (5 bases). The ends were cut back, 6 bases at V and 8 bases at J, with 11 bases in the middle. This CDR3 spans 11 amino acids. The germline V gene encodes CDR1 DFQATT and CDR2 SNEGSKA (reference sequence). The CDR3: CSARAFHEQFF. The CDR3 region has the DNA TGCAGTGCCAGGGCCTTTCATGAGCAGTTCTTC.

The sample holds many counts of this clonotype. The V gene is TRBV19, the J gene TRBJ2-3; D ambiguous. There are 15 residues in the CDR3. Germline CDR1 is LNHDA and CDR2 is SQIVND (reference sequence). Trimming took off 3 bases at V and 0 bases at J, with 10 bases between the two ends. The CDR3 loop is CASSIPRGSTDTQYF. The CDR3 DNA sequence: TGTGCCAGTAGTATTCCTCGCGGTAGCACAGATACGCAGTATTTT.

This clonotype was seen ten or more times. J is TRBJ2-7 and V is TRBV28, with D possibly TRBD1 on 5 matching bases. V shed 5 bases and J shed 2 bases, with 22 bases lying between them. The CDR3 spans 17 residues. Germline CDR1 MDHEN, CDR2 SYDVKM. The CDR3 nucleotides read TGTGCCAGCAGTCAGGCAGGGTACACCACTCTCCCCTACGAGCAGTACTTC. The encoded protein is CASSQAGYTTLPYEQYF.

This clonotype came up many times. The V call is TRBV29-1, the J call TRBJ1-6; D is possibly TRBD1 (5 bases). V lost 8 bases and J lost 9, with 20 bases in between. The length of the CDR3 is 14 residues. Germline CDR1 reads SQVTM; CDR2 reads ANQGSEA. The CDR3 protein is CSHNPPRAGSPLHF. For the CDR3, the DNA is TGCAGCCATAACCCACCCAGGGCCGGTTCACCCCTCCACTTT.

This clonotype was observed at least ten times. V and J are TRBV4-3 and TRBJ2-7, with D tentatively TRBD1 (5 bases). Germline V gene lookup returns CDR1 LGHNA and CDR2 YSLEER. This CDR3 region has 13 residues. Trimming left V 0 bases short and J 7 bases short, with 10 bases between. The chain's CDR3 is CASSQEDQGEQYF. The DNA of the CDR3 is TGCGCCAGCAGCCAAGAGGATCAGGGAGAGCAGTACTTC.

Many counts were recorded for this clonotype. This chain links TRBV11-2 with TRBJ2-4; no clear D gene. The CDR3 extends over 15 amino acids. Between the trimmed V and J ends, which lost 2 bases and 0 bases, there was a span of 8 bases. Germline CDR1 and CDR2: SGHAT and FQNNGV. The CDR3 sequence is CASSLTQLAKNIQYF. The CDR3 region has the DNA TGTGCCAGCAGCTTAACCCAGCTAGCCAAAAACATTCAGTACTTC.

This clonotype was counted at least ten times. This chain joins TRBV12-3 or TRBV12-4 and TRBJ2-1, with 8 bases that match TRBD2. This CDR3 is 14 amino acids long. V was clipped by 1 base and J by 6 bases; unmatched bases: 2. This CDR3 reads CASSLGTSGNEQFF. The CDR3 DNA reads as TGTGCCAGCAGTTTAGGAACTAGCGGCAATGAGCAGTTCTTC.

This chain uses TRBV10-3 with TRBJ2-1, with 15 bases lining up with TRBD2. Germline V gives CDR1 ENHRY, CDR2 SYGVKD. The CDR3 sequence is 20 residues long. The trim removed 4 bases at V and 6 bases at J, leaving 16 bases unmatched. CDR3 DNA sequence: TGTGCCATCAGTGCGATACTTCCGGGACTAGCGGGAGGAGGAAGCAATGAGCAGTTCTTC. Translating gives CAISAILPGLAGGGSNEQFF.

This clonotype was found a few times. The CDR3 sequence is CASSLRDSSGNTIYF. In DNA, the CDR3 is TGTGCCAGCAGCTTACGGGACAGTTCTGGAAACACCATATATTTT. The chain has TRBV7-2 and TRBJ1-3, with 7 nucleotides matching TRBD1. The germline V gene has CDR1 SGHTA and CDR2 FQGNSA. This CDR3 has 15 amino acids. V was clipped by 2 bases and J by 1 base; unmatched bases: 2.

This clonotype was observed at least ten times. CDR3 bases: TGCAGTGCTAGTGTGGAGACCCAGTACTTC. Translated, it gives CSASVETQYF. This chain connects TRBV20-1 to TRBJ2-5, with D unresolved. V lost 3 bases and J lost 5, with 4 bases in between. Germline V lookup: CDR1 DFQATT, CDR2 SNEGSKA (reference sequence). The CDR3 contains 10 residues.

There are many counts of this clonotype. V gene TRBV9 combines with J gene TRBJ1-2; 7 bases fit TRBD1. J was trimmed by 3 bases and V by 0 bases; bases with no gene match: 11. Per germline, CDR1 SGDLS and CDR2 YYNGEE. The CDR3 runs 17 residues. The CDR3 nucleotides are TGTGCCAGCAGCGTAGACTTAAGGGGGCGCGGAGACTATGGCTACACCTTC. It translates to CASSVDLRGRGDYGYTF.

This clonotype was observed many times. This chain links TRBV7-8 with TRBJ1-5, with a tentative D call TRBD1 (5 bases). V was shortened by 1 base and J by 3 bases, with 7 bases between the two germline ends. Per the germline V gene, CDR1 is SGHVS and CDR2 is FQNEAQ. This CDR3 comprises 14 residues. The DNA of the CDR3 is TGTGCCAGCAGCTTAGAGACAGCCAATCAGCCCCAGCATTTT. As protein: CASSLETANQPQHF.

This clonotype has ten or more counts. This chain connects TRBV7-8 to TRBJ1-4; 7 nucleotides agree with TRBD1. Germline trimming cut 5 bases from V and 4 bases from J; bases unmatched to any gene: 7. The V gene's germline CDR1 is SGHVS and CDR2 FQNEAQ. This CDR3 contains 15 residues. The CDR3 DNA reads TGTGCCAGCAGCCCTGAAGGGACAGTTAATGAAAAACTGTTTTTT. Amino acids: CASSPEGTVNEKLFF. The complete variable domain, with remaining parts taken from reference TRBV7-8 and TRBJ1-4, reads GAGVSQSPRYKVAKRGQDVALRCDPISGHVSLFWYQQALGQGPEFLTYFQNEAQLDKSGLPSDRFFAERPEGSVSTLKIQRTQQEDSAVYLCASSPEGTVNEKLFFGSGTQLSVL.

With respect to this clonotype: A read error may explain this, as a much larger clone is one base away. The chain links TRBV3-1 to TRBJ1-4; D unclear. Germline V CDR1 and CDR2: LGHDT, YNNKEL (reference sequence). The ends were cut back, 1 base at V and 4 bases at J, with 10 bases in the middle. CDR3 length equals 15 residues. This CDR3 is CASSQGGRNNEKLFF. For the CDR3, the DNA is TGTGCCAGCAGCCAAGGAGGGAGGAATAATGAAAAACTGTTTTTT.

This clonotype was seen at least ten times. This chain connects TRBV7-2 to TRBJ2-5; 8 bases line up with TRBD1. Trimming cost V 2 bases and J 3 bases; bases outside gene matches: 5. Germline CDR1 is SGHTA and CDR2 is FQGNSA. The CDR3 has 15 residues. CDR3 in amino acids: CASSLFGTGEETQYF. As DNA, the CDR3 is TGTGCCAGCAGCTTATTTGGGACAGGAGAAGAGACCCAGTACTTC.

This clonotype was recorded many times. The chain recombines TRBV12-3 or TRBV12-4 with TRBJ2-5, with D perhaps matching TRBD2 (6 bases). Trimming shortened V by 7 bases and J by 5 bases, and 14 bases separated the two germline ends. This CDR3 is built from 13 residues. In nucleotides, the CDR3 is TGTGCCAGCAACTGGAGGGTAGGGGAGACCCAGTACTTC. Translation gives CASNWRVGETQYF.

In this sample, this clonotype turned up many times. The chain joins TRBV7-8 to TRBJ2-7; perhaps TRBD1 as D (5 bases). Between the trimmed V and J ends, which lost 6 bases and 2 bases, there was a span of 8 bases. Germline V CDR1 and CDR2: SGHVS, FQNEAQ. CDR3 length: 12 amino acids. This CDR3 reads CASRTVPYEQYF. In nucleotides, the CDR3 is TGTGCCAGCAGGACAGTTCCCTACGAGCAGTACTTC.

The chain carries TRBV5-1 and TRBJ2-1, with 7 bases lining up with TRBD2. The CDR3 spans 15 residues. Trimming cost V 4 bases and J 6 bases; bases outside gene matches: 10. Germline CDR1 and CDR2: SGHRS and YFSETQ. DNA of the CDR3: TGCGCCAGCAGCCCTCTGGGGGGGGGGTTCAATGAGCAGTTCTTC. It specifies CASSPLGGGFNEQFF.

In this sample, this clonotype turned up many times. The germline gene is not matched at one end of the junction; a read error may be the cause. The rearrangement joins TRBV20-1 to TRBJ1-6; maybe TRBD1 (6 bases). The length of the CDR3 is 14 residues. Germline CDR1 and CDR2: DFQATT and SNEGSKA (reference sequence). The CDR3 is CSASIGGRNSPIHF. For the CDR3, the DNA is TGCAGTGCTAGCATAGGGGGTAGGAATTCACCCATCCACTTT.

This clonotype was seen repeatedly, ten times or more. The rearrangement links TRBV29-1 to TRBJ2-1; D tentatively fits TRBD1 or TRBD2 (5 bases each). This CDR3 comprises 14 residues. V dropped 2 bases and J dropped 5 bases, with 13 bases sitting between them. CDR1 is SQVTM, CDR2 ANQGSEA, per germline. The DNA of the CDR3 is TGCAGCGTTGAACAGTCTCCGGGGCACAATGAGCAGTTCTTC. Translation gives CSVEQSPGHNEQFF.

This clonotype was seen repeatedly, ten times or more. V is TRBV7-2 and J is TRBJ1-1, with D maybe TRBD1 (6 bases). There are 13 residues in the CDR3. V was pared by 2 bases and J by 3 bases, with 7 bases between. Germline-derived CDR1 and CDR2 are SGHTA and FQGNSA. Here the CDR3 DNA reads TGTGCCAGCAGCTTAACAGGGCACACTGAAGCTTTCTTT. Translation: CASSLTGHTEAFF. The complete variable domain, with remaining parts taken from reference TRBV7-2 and TRBJ1-1, reads GAGVSQSPSNKVTEKGKDVELRCDPISGHTALYWYRQSLGQGLEFLIYFQGNSAPDKSGLPSDRFSAERTGGSVSTLTIQRTQQEDSAVYLCASSLTGHTEAFFGQGTRLTVV.

This clonotype was observed many times. This chain connects TRBV5-1 to TRBJ2-2; no reliable D call. This CDR3 comprises 16 residues. The V end was cut by 1 base, the J end by 1 base, with 11 bases between. Germline CDR1 reads SGHRS; CDR2 reads YFSETQ. The CDR3, as DNA: TGCGCCAGCAGCTTGTCCGCAGAGGTGAACACCGGGGAGCTGTTTTTT. Translation gives CASSLSAEVNTGELFF.

In this sample, this clonotype turned up many times. The chain links TRBV6-1 to TRBJ2-1; D might be TRBD2 (7 bases). Trimming removed 6 bases at V and 4 bases at J, with 19 bases between. The V gene's germline CDR1 is MNHNS and CDR2 SASEGT. CDR3 length: 16 residues. This chain's CDR3 is CASSHYRGGGYNEQFF. CDR3 in DNA: TGTGCCAGCAGCCATTACCGGGGAGGGGGTTACAATGAGCAGTTCTTC.

V and J are TRBV27 and TRBJ1-2; D perhaps matches TRBD1 (6 bases). There are 12 residues in the CDR3. Germline CDR1 is MNHEY and CDR2 is SMNVEV (reference sequence). Trimming stripped 5 bases from V and 5 bases from J, with 9 bases between. The CDR3 DNA reads as TGTGCCAGCAGTCACAGGGATTATGGCTACACCTTC. Translating gives CASSHRDYGYTF.